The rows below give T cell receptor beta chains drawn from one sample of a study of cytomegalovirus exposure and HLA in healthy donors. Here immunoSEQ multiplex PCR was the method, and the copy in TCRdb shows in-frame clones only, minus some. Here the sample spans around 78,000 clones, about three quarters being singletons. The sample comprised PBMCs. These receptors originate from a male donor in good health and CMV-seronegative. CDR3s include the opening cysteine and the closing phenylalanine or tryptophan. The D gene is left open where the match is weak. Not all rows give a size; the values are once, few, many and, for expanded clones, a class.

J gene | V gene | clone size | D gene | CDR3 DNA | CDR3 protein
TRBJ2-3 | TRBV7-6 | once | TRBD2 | TGTGCCAGCAGCTCTCCGTCTAGCGGAACAGATACGCAGTATTTT | CASSSPSSGTDTQYF
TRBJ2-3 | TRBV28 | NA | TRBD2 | TGTGCCAGCAGTCCGTGGACTAGCGGGATTAGCACAGATACGCAGTATTTT | CASSPWTSGISTDTQYF
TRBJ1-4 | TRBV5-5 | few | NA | TGTGCCAGCAGCGATGGGGCAGCTAATGAAAAACTGTTTTTT | CASSDGAANEKLFF
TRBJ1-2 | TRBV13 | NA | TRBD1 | TGTGCCAGCAGCTTAGACAGGGGGTATGGCTACACCTTC | CASSLDRGYGYTF
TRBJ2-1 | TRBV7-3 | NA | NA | TGTGCCAGCAGCTTAAGGGGGGTGAATGAGCAGTTCTTC | CASSLRGVNEQFF
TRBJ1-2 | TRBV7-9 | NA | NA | TGTGCCAGCAGCTTAGCGGGGCGGCTCGACTATGGCTACACCTTC | CASSLAGRLDYGYTF
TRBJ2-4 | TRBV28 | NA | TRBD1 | TGTGCCAGCAGTTCACCACCCGGACAGGGAAACATTCAGTACTTC | CASSSPPGQGNIQYF
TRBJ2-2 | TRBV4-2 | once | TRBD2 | TGTGCCAGCAGCCGAGGTCCAGCGGGAGGCACCGGGGAGCTGTTTTTT | CASSRGPAGGTGELFF
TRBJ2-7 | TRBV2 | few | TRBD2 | TGTGCCAGCAGTGGACTAGCGGGAGACTTCGAGCAGTACTTC | CASSGLAGDFEQYF
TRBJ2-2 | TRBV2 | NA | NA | TGTGCCAGCAGCAAGACAGACAACACCGGGGAGCTGTTTTTT | CASSKTDNTGELFF
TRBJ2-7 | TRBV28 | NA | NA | TGTGCCAGCAGTTCCCCTACTTTCTACGAGCAGTACTTC | CASSSPTFYEQYF
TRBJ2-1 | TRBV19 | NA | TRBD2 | TGTGCCAGTAGTATGGGTAGCGGGTACTACAATGAGCAGTTCTTC | CASSMGSGYYNEQFF
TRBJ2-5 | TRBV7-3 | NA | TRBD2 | TGTGCCAGCAGCTCGGGACTAGCGGGGACATGGGGGGAGACCCAGTACTTC | CASSSGLAGTWGETQYF
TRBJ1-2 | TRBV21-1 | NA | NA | TGTGCCAGCAGCAAAGTAGCGACAACTAACTATGGCTACACCTTC | CASSKVATTNYGYTF
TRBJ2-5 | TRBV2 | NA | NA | TGTGCCAGCACCTCTCCCACAGGGCAAGAGACCCAGTACTTC | CASTSPTGQETQYF
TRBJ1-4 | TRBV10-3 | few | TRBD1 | TGTGCCACGCGACAGGGTTCGGTTGAAAAACTGTTTTTT | CATRQGSVEKLFF
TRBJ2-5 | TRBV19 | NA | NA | TGTGCCAGTAGTATTTCCGGGGTCCAAGAGACCCAGTACTTC | CASSISGVQETQYF
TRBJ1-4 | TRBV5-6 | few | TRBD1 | TGTGCCAGCAGCATCCGACAGGGGATTTATGTAAGAGAAAAACTGTTTTTT | CASSIRQGIYVREKLFF
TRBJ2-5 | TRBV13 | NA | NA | TGTGCCAGCAGCTTACGGCTGGGGGGAGAGACCCAGTACTTC | CASSLRLGGETQYF
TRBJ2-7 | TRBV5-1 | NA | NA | TGCGCCAGCAGCCCGGGGGACCAAACTTTACGGGAGCAGTACTTC | CASSPGDQTLREQYF
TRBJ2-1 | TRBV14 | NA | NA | TGTGCCAGCAGCCCCAGGGGTTACAATGAGCAGTTCTTC | CASSPRGYNEQFF
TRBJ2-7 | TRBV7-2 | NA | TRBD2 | TGTGCCAGCAGCAATCCCGGGGGGGGTGGGGGTCTCTACGAGCAGTACTTC | CASSNPGGGGGLYEQYF
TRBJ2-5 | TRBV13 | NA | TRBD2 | TGTGCCAGCAGCTTAAAGCGGGGGTCGTACCAAGAGACCCAGTACTTC | CASSLKRGSYQETQYF